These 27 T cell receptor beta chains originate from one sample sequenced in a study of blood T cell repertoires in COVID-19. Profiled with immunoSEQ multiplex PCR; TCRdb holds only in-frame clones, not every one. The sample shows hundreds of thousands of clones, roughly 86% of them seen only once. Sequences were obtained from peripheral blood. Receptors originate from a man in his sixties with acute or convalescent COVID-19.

The chain's CDR3 is CASSPIGGASYEQYF. Written as DNA, the CDR3 is TGTGCCAGCAGCCCGATTGGGGGGGCGTCCTACGAGCAGTACTTC. The chain is built from TRBV7-3 and TRBJ2-7; a possible D gene is TRBD2 (7 bases). V lost 5 bases and J lost 1, with 15 bases in between. The CDR3 is 15 amino acids. Per the germline V gene, CDR1 is SGHTA and CDR2 is FQGTGA.

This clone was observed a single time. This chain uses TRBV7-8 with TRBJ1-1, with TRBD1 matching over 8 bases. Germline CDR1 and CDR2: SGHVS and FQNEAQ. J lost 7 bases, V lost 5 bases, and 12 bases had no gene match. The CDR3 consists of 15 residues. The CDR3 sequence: CASSPQGQVSGEAFF. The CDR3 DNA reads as TGTGCCAGCAGCCCCCAGGGACAGGTCAGCGGTGAAGCTTTCTTT. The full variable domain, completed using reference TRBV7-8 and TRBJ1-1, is GAGVSQSPRYKVAKRGQDVALRCDPISGHVSLFWYQQALGQGPEFLTYFQNEAQLDKSGLPSDRFFAERPEGSVSTLKIQRTQQEDSAVYLCASSPQGQVSGEAFFGQGTRLTVV.

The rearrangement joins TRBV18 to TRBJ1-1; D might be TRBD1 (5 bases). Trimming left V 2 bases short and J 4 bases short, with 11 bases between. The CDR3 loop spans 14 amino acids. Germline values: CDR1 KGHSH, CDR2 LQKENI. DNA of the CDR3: TGTGCCAGCTCACCATCCAGGGTCGGCACTGAAGCTTTCTTT. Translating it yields CASSPSRVGTEAFF.

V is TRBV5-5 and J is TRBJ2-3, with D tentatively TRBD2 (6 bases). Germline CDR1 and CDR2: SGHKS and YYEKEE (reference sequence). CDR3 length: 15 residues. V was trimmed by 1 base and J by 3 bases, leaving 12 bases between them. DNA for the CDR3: TGTGCCAGCAGCTTGAGACTAGATCGTACAGATACGCAGTATTTT. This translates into CASSLRLDRTDTQYF.

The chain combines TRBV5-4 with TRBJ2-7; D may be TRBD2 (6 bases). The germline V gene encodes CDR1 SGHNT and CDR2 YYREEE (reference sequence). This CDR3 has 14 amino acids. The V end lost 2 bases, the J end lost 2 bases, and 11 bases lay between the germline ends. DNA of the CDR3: TGTGCCAGCAGCTTAACCGGGAGAACCTACGAGCAGTACTTC. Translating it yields CASSLTGRTYEQYF.

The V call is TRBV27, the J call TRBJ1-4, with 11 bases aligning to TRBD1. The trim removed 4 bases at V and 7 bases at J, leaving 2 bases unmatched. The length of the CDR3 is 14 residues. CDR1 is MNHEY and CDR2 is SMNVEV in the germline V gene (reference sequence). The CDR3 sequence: CASSSGTGGEKLFF. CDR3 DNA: TGTGCCAGCAGTTCCGGGACAGGGGGTGAAAAACTGTTTTTT.

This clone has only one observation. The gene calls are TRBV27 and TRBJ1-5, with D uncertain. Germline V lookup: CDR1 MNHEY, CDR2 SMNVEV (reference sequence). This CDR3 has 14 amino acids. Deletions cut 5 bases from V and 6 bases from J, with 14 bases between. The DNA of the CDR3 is TGTGCCAGCAGTCCCCGGGTGGTGAGTCAGCCCCAGCATTTT. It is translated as CASSPRVVSQPQHF.

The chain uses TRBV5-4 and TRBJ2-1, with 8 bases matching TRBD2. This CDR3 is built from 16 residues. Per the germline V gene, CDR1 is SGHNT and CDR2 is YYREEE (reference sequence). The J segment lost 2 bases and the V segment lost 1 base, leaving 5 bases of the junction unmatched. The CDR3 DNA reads TGTGCCAGCAGCTTGTACGGGGGGGCCACCTACAATGAGCAGTTCTTC. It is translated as CASSLYGGATYNEQFF.

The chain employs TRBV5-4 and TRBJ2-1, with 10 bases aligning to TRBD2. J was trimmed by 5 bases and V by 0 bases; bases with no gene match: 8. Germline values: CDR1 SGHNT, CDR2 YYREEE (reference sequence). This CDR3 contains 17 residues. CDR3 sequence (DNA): TGTGCCAGCAGCTTGGGGCCTAGCGGGGGCCGACACAATGAGCAGTTCTTC. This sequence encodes CASSLGPSGGRHNEQFF. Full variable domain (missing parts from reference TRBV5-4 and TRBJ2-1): ETGVTQSPTHLIKTRGQQVTLRCSSQSGHNTVSWYQQALGQGPQFIFQYYREEENGRGNFPPRFSGLQFPNYSSELNVNALELDDSALYLCASSLGPSGGRHNEQFFGPGTRLTVL.

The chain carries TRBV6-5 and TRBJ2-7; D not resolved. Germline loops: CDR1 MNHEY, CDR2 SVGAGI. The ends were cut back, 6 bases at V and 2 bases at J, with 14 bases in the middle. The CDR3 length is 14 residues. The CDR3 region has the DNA TGTGCCAGCAGAATACTTCGTTCCCCCTACGAGCAGTACTTC. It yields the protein CASRILRSPYEQYF.

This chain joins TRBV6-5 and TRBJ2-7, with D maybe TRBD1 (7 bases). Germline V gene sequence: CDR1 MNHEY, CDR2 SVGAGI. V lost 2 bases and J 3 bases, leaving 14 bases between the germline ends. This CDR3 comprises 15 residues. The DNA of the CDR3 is TGTGCCAGCAGTTACGGGCAGGGGGGCCTCTACGAGCAGTACTTC. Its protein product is CASSYGQGGLYEQYF.

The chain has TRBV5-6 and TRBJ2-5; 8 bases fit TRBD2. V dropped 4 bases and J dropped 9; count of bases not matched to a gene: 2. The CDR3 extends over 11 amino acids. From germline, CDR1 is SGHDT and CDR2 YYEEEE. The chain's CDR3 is CASSLGGAQYF. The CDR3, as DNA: TGTGCCAGCAGCCTCGGGGGGGCCCAGTACTTC.

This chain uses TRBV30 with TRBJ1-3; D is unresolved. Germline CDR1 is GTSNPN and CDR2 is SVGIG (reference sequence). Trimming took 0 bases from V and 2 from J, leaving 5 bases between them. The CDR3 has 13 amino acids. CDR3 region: CAWSVLAGNTIYF. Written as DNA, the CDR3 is TGTGCCTGGAGTGTACTCGCTGGAAACACCATATATTTT. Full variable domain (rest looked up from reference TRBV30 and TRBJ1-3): SQTIHQWPATLVQPVGSPLSLECTVEGTSNPNLYWYRQAAGRGLQLLFYSVGIGQISSEVPQNLSASRPQDRQFILSSKKLLLSDSGFYLCAWSVLAGNTIYFGEGSWLTVV.

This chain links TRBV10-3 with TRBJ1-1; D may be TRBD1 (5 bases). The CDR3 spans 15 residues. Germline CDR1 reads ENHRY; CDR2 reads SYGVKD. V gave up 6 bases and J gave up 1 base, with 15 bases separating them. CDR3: CAIREPRGGNTEAFF. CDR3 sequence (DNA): TGTGCCATCAGGGAGCCCCGCGGGGGGAACACTGAAGCTTTCTTT.

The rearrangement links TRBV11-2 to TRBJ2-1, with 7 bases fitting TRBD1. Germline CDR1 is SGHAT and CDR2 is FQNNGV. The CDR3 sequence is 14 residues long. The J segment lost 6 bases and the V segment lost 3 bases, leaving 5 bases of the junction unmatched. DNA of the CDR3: TGTGCCAGCAGCTTGGCCGGGACAGCCAATGAGCAGTTCTTC. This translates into CASSLAGTANEQFF.

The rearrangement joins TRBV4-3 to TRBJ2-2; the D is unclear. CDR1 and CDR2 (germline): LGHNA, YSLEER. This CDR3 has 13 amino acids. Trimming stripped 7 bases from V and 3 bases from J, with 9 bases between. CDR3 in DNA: TGCGCCAGCAACTCTCCGGACACCGGGGAGCTGTTTTTT. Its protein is CASNSPDTGELFF.

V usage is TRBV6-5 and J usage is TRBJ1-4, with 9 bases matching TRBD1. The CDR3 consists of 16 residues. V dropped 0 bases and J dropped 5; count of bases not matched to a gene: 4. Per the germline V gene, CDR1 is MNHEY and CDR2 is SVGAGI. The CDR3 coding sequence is TGTGCCAGCAGTTACTCGCGGACAGGGGTGAATGAAAAACTGTTTTTT. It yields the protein CASSYSRTGVNEKLFF.

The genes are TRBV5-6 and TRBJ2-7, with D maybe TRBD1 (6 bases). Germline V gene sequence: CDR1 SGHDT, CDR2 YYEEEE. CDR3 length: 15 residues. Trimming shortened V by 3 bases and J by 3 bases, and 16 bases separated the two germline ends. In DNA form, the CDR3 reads TGTGCCAGCAGCTATACGGGACATAGGAACTACGAGCAGTACTTC. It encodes CASSYTGHRNYEQYF.

In DNA, the CDR3 is TGTGCCAGCAGCTTAGCCCTAGCGGGGGGGCTCGGCGGGGAGCTGTTTTTT. It yields the protein CASSLALAGGLGGELFF. The genes are TRBV11-2 and TRBJ2-2; TRBD2 matches 12 bases. There are 17 residues in the CDR3. After removal of 1 base from V and 7 bases from J, the junction contained 7 bases not matched to a gene. Germline assignment: CDR1 SGHAT and CDR2 FQNNGV.

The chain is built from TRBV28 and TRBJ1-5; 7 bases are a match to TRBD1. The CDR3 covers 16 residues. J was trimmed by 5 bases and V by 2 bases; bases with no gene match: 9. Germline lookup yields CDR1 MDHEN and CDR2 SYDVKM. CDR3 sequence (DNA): TGTGCCAGCAGTTTAATACAGGGGTTATCGGATCAGCCCCAGCATTTT. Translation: CASSLIQGLSDQPQHF.

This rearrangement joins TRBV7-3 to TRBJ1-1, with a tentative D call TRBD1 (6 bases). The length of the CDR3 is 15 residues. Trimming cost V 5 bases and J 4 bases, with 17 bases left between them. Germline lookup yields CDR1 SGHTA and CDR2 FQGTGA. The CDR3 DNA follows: TGTGCCAGCAGCACGAACAGGGATGGAGTCACTGAAGCTTTCTTT. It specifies CASSTNRDGVTEAFF.

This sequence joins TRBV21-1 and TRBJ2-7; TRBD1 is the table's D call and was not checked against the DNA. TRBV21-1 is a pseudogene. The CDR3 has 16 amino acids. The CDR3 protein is CASSKEGDSYSYEQYF. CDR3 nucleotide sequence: TGTGCCAGCAGCAAAGAAGGGGACAGTTACTCCTACGAGCAGTACTTC.

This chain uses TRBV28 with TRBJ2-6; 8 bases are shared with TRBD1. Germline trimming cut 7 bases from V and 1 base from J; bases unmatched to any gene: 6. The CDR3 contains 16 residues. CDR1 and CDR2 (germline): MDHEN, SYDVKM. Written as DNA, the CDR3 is TGTGCCAGCACCGAGGACAGGGTGTCTGGGGCCAACGTCCTGACTTTC. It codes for CASTEDRVSGANVLTF.

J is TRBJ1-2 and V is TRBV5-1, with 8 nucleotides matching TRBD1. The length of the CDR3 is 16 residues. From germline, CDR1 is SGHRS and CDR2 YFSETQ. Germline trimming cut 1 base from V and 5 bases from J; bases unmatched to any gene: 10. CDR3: CASSLSSGQAWYGYTF. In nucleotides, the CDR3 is TGCGCCAGCAGCTTGAGTTCGGGACAGGCGTGGTATGGCTACACCTTC.

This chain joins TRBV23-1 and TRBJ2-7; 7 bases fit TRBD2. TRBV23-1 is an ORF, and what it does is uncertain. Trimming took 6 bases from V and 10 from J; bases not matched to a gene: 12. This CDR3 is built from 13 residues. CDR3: CASRPINTGGQYF. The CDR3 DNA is TGCGCCAGCAGGCCCATCAATACGGGGGGACAGTACTTC.

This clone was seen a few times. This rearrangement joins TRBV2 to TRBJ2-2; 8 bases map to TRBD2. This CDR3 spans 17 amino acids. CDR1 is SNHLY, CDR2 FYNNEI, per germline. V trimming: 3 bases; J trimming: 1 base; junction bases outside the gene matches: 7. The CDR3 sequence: CASSEFRGGLNTGELFF. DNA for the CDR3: TGTGCCAGCAGTGAGTTCCGGGGGGGGCTGAACACCGGGGAGCTGTTTTTT.

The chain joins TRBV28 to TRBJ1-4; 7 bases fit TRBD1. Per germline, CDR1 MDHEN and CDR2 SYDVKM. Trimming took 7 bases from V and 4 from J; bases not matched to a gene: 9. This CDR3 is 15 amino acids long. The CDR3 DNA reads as TGTGCCAGCACAGAAGGGGGCGGCATTAATGAAAAACTGTTTTTT. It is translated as CASTEGGGINEKLFF.